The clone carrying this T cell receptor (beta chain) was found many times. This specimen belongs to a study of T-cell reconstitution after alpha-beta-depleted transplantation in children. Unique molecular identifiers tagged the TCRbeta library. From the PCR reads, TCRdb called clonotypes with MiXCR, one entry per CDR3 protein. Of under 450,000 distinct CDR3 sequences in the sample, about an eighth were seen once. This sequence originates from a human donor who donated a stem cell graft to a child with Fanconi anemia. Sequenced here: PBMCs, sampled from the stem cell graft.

CDR3 in amino acids: CATSDLGGGGQETQYF. CDR3 nucleotide sequence: TGTGCCACCAGTGATTTAGGGGGAGGGGGACAAGAGACCCAGTACTTC. This sequence joins TRBV24-1 and TRBJ2-5; TRBD2 might be the D (7 bases). CDR1 is KGHDR and CDR2 is SFDVKD in the germline V gene. V was clipped by 1 base and J by 2 bases, with 13 bases between them. The CDR3 runs 16 residues.